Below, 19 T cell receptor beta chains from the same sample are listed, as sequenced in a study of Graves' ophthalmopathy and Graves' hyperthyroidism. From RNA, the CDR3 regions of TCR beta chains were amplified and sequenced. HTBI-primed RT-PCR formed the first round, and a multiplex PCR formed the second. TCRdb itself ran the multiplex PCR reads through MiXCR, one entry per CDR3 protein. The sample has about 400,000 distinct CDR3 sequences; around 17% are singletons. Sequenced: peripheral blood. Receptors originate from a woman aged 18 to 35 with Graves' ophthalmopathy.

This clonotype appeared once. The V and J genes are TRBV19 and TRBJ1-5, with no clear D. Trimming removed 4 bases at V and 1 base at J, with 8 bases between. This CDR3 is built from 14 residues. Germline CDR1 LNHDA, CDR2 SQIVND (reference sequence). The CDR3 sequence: CASSSFGSNQPQHF. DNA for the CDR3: TGTGCCAGTAGTAGTTTCGGGAGCAATCAGCCCCAGCATTTT.

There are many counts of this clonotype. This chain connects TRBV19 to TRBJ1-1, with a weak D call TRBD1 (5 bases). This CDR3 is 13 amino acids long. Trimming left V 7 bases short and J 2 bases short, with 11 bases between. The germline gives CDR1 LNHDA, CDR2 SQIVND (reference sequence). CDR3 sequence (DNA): TGTGCCAGTAATTTTCAGGGAAACACTGAAGCTTTCTTT. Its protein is CASNFQGNTEAFF.

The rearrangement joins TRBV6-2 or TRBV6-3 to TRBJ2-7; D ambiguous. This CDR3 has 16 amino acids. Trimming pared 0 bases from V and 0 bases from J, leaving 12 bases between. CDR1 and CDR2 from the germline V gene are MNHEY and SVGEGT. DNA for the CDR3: TGTGCCAGCAGTTACTCGACGACGAGGAGCTCCTACGAGCAGTACTTC. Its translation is CASSYSTTRSSYEQYF.

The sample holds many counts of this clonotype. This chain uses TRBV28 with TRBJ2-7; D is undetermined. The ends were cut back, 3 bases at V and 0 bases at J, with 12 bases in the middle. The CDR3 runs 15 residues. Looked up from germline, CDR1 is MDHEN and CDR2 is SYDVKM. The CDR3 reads CASSFTDGLSYEQYF. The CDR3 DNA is TGTGCCAGCAGTTTCACGGACGGTCTCTCCTACGAGCAGTACTTC.

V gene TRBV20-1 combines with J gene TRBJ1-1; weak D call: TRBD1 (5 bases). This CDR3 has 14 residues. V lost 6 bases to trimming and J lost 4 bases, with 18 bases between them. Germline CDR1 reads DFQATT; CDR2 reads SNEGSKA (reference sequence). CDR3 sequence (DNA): TGCAGTGCCAACCGCAACGGGGGGAGCACTGAAGCTTTCTTT. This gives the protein CSANRNGGSTEAFF.

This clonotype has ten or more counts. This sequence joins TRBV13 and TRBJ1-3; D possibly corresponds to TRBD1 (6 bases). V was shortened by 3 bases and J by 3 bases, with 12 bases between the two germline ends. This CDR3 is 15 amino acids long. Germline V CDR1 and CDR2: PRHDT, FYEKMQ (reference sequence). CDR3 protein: CASSFGRGGGNTIYF. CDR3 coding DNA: TGTGCCAGCAGCTTCGGCAGGGGTGGTGGAAACACCATATATTTT.

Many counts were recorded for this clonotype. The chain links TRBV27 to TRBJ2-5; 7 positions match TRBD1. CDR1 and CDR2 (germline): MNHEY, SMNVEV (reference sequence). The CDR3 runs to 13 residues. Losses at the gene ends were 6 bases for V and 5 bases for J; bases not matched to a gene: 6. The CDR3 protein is CASRRTGVETQYF. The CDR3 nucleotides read TGTGCCAGCAGGAGAACAGGGGTGGAGACCCAGTACTTC.

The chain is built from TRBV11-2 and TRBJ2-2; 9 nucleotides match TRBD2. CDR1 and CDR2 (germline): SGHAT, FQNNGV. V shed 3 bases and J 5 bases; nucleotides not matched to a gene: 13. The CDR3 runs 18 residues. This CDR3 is CASSFLGALAGGTGELFF. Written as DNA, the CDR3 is TGTGCCAGCAGCTTCCTAGGAGCCCTCGCGGGAGGGACCGGGGAGCTGTTTTTT.

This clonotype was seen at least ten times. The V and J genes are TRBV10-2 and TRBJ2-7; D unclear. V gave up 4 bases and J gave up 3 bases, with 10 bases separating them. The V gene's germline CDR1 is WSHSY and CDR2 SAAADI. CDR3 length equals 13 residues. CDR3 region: CASSVQRNYEQYF. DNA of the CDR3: TGCGCCAGCAGTGTTCAGCGAAACTACGAGCAGTACTTC.

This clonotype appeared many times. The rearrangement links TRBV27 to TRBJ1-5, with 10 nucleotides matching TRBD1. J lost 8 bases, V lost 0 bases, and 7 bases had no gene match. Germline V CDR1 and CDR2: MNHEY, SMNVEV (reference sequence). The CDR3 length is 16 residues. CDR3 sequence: CASSLSPGQGLEPQHF. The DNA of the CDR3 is TGTGCCAGCAGTTTATCACCGGGACAGGGGTTGGAGCCCCAGCATTTT.

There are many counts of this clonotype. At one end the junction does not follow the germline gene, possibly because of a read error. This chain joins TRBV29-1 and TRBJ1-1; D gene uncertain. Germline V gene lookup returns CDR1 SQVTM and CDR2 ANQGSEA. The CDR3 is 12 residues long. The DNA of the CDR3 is TGCAGCGTCGTGAGGCAGAACGCTGAAGCTTTCTTT. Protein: CSVVRQNAEAFF.

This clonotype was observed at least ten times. The CDR3: CASSPLGGSVTGELFF. The CDR3 coding sequence is TGTGCCAGCAGCCCCTTAGGGGGTTCAGTCACCGGGGAGCTGTTTTTT. J is TRBJ2-2 and V is TRBV11-2; D may be TRBD1 (6 bases). The CDR3 length is 16 residues. V shed 5 bases and J shed 4 bases, with 17 bases lying between them. Germline CDR1 reads SGHAT; CDR2 reads FQNNGV.

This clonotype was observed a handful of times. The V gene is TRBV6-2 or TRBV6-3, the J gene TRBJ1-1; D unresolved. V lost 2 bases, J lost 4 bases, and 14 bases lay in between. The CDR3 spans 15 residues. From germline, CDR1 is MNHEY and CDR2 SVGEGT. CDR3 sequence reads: CASSYHRPRGTEAFF. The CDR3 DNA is TGTGCCAGCAGTTACCATAGGCCCCGGGGCACTGAAGCTTTCTTT.

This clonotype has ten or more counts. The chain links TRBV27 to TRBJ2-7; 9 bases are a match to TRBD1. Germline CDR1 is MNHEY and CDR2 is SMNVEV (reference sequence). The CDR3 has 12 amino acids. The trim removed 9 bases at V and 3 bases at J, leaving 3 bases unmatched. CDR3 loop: CASRDRDYEQYF. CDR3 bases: TGTGCCAGTAGGGACAGGGACTACGAGCAGTACTTC.

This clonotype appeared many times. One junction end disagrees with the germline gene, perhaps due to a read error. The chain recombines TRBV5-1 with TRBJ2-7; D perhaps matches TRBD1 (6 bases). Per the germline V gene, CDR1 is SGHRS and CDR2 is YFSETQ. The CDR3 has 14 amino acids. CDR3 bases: TGTGCCAGCAGCCTCGCGGCAGGGGACTACGAGCAGTACTTC. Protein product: CASSLAAGDYEQYF.

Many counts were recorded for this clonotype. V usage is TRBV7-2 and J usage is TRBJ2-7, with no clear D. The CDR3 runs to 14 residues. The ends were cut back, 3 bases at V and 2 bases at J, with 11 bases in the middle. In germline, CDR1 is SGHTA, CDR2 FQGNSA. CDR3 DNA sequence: TGTGCCAGCAGCTTTGTAGCAATACCCTACGAGCAGTACTTC. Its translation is CASSFVAIPYEQYF. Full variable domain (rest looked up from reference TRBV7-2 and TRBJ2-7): GAGVSQSPSNKVTEKGKDVELRCDPISGHTALYWYRQSLGQGLEFLIYFQGNSAPDKSGLPSDRFSAERTGGSVSTLTIQRTQQEDSAVYLCASSFVAIPYEQYFGPGTRLTVT.

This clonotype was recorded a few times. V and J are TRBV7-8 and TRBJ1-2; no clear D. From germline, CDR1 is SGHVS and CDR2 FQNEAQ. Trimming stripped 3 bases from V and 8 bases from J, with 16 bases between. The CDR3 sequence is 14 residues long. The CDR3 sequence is CASSFLPGPGGYTF. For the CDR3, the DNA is TGTGCCAGCAGCTTCCTCCCGGGCCCGGGAGGCTACACCTTC.

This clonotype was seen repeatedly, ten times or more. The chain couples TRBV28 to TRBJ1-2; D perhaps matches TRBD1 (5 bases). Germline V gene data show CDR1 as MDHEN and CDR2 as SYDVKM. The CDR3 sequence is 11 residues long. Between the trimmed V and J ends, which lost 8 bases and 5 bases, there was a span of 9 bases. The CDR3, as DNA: TGTGCCAGCCAGGGAGGGTATGGCTACACCTTC. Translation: CASQGGYGYTF.

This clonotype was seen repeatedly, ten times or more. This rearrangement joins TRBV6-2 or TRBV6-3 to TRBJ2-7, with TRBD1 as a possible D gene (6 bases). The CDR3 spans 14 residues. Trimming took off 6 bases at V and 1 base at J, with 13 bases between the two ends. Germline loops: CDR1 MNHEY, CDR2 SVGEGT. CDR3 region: CASRLPGVSYEQYF. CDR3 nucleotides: TGTGCCAGCAGGCTGCCAGGGGTGTCCTACGAGCAGTACTTC.